The T cell receptor (beta chain) under discussion was sequenced for a study of T cell changes during pregnancy in multiple sclerosis. Data came from immunoSEQ multiplex PCR; TCRdb stores just in-frame clones and leaves some out. The profile covers about 120,000 clones, with approximately 94% appearing a single time and roughly 6.2% taken by the ten largest. V lost 1 base, J lost 4 bases, and 10 bases lay in between. The CDR3 runs 13 residues. Germline loops: CDR1 GTSNPN, CDR2 SVGIG (reference sequence). The chain couples TRBV30 to TRBJ1-2, with unresolved D. The clonotype was recovered from a female donor with multiple sclerosis, enrolled in a pregnancy study. The sample consisted of peripheral blood, taken before pregnancy. The CDR3 DNA follows: TGTGCCTGGAGTGGCTCAGAGGTCTATGGCTACACCTTC. Translating it yields CAWSGSEVYGYTF.